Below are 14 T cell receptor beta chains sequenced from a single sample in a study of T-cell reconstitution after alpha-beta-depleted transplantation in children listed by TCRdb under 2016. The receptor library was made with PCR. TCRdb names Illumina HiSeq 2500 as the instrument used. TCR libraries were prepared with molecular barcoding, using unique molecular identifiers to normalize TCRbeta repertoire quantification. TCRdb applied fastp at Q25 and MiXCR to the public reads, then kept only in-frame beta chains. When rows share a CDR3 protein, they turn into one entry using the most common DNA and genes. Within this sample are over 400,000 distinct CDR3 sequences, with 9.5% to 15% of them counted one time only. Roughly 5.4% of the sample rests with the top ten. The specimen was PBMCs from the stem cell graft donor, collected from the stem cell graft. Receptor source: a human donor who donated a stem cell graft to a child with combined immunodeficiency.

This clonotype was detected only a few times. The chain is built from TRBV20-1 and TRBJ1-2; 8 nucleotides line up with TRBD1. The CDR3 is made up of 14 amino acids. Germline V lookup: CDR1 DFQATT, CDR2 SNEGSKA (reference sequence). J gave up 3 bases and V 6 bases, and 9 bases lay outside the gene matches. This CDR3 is CSAKGVTGDYGYTF. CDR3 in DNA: TGCAGTGCCAAGGGGGTGACAGGGGACTATGGCTACACCTTC.

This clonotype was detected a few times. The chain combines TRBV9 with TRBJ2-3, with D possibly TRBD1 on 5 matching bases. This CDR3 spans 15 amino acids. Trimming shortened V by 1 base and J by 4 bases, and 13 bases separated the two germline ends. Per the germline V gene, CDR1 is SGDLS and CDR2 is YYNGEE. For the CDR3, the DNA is TGTGCCAGCAGCGTAAGGGGCAGACTCGCAGATACGCAGTATTTT. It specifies CASSVRGRLADTQYF.

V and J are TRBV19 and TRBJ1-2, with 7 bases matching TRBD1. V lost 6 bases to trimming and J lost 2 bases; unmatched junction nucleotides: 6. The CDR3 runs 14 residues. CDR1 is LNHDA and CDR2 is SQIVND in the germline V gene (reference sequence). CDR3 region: CASRRDRANYGYTF. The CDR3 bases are TGTGCCAGTAGGCGAGACAGGGCCAACTATGGCTACACCTTC.

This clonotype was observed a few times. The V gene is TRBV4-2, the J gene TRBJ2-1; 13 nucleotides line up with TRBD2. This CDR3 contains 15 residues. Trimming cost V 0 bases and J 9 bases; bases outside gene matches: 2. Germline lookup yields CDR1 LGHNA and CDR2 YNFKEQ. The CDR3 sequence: CASSQEGLAGPEQFF. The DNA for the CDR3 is TGTGCCAGCAGCCAAGAGGGACTAGCGGGACCTGAGCAGTTCTTC.

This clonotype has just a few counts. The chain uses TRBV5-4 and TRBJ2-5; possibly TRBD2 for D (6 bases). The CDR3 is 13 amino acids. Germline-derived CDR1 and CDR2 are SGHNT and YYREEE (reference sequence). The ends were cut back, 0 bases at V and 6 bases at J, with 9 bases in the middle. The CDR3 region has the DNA TGTGCCAGCAGCTTGGCTAGCGCCAAGACCCAGTACTTC. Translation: CASSLASAKTQYF.

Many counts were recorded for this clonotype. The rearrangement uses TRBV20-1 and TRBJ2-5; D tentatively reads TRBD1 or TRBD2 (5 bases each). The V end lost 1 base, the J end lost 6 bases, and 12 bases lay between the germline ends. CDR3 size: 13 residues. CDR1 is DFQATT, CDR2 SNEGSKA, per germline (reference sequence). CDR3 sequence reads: CSARVLRGKTQYF. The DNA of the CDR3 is TGCAGTGCTAGAGTTTTGAGGGGAAAGACCCAGTACTTC.

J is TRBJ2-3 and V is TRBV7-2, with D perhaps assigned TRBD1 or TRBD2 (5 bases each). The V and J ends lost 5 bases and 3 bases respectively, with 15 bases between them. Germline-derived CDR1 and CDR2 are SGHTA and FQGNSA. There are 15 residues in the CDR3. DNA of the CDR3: TGTGCCAGCAGCCCGGAGTTGGGGGTAACAGATACGCAGTATTTT. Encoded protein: CASSPELGVTDTQYF. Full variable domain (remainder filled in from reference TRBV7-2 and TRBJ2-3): GAGVSQSPSNKVTEKGKDVELRCDPISGHTALYWYRQSLGQGLEFLIYFQGNSAPDKSGLPSDRFSAERTGGSVSTLTIQRTQQEDSAVYLCASSPELGVTDTQYFGPGTRLTVL.

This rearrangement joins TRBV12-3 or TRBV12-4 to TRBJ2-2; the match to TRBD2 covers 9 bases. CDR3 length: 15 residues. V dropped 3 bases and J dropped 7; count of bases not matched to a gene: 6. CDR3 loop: CASSLVSGRHGELFF. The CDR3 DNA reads TGTGCCAGCAGTTTGGTCAGCGGGAGGCACGGGGAGCTGTTTTTT.

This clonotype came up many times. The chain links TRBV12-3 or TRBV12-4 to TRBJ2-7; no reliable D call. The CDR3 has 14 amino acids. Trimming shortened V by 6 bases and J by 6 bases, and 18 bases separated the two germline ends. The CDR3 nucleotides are TGTGCCAGCAGCCCGACCCCGTCCCTGGTCGAGCAGTACTTC. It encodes CASSPTPSLVEQYF.

The CDR3, as DNA: TGTGCCAGCAGTTCACGACAGTCATGGGAGACCCAGTACTTC. It is translated as CASSSRQSWETQYF. V usage is TRBV6-5 and J usage is TRBJ2-5, with D perhaps matching TRBD1 (5 bases). This CDR3 contains 14 residues. Germline CDR1 and CDR2: MNHEY and SVGAGI. The V end lost 4 bases, the J end lost 5 bases, and 14 bases lay between the germline ends.

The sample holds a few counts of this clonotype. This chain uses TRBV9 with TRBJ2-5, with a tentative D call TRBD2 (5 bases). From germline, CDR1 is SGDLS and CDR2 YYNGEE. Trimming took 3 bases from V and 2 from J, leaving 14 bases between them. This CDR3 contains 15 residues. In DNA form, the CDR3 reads TGTGCCAGCAGCGCGTTTGTAGCGAGTCAAGAGACCCAGTACTTC. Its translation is CASSAFVASQETQYF.

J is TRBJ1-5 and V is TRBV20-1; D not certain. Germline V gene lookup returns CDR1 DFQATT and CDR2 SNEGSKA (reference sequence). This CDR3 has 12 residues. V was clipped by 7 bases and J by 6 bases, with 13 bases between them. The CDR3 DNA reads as TGCAGTGACGAGGGCTCGGGTCAGCCCCAGCATTTT. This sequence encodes CSDEGSGQPQHF.

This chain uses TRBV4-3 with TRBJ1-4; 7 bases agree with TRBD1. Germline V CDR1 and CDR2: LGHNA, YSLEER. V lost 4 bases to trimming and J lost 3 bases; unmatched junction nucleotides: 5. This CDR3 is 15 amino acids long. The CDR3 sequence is CASSLRGTANEKLFF. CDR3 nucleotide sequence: TGCGCCAGCAGCCTCAGGGGGACGGCTAATGAAAAACTGTTTTTT.

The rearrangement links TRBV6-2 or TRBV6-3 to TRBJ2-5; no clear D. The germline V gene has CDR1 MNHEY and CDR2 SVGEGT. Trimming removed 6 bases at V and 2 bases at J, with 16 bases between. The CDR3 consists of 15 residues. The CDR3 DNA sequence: TGTGCCAGCAGCGCTTTGACCTGGGTGCAAGAGACCCAGTACTTC. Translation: CASSALTWVQETQYF.